Sequencing of this T cell receptor beta chain was carried out in a study of blood T cell repertoires in COVID-19. Repertoires were generated with immunoSEQ multiplex PCR, while TCRdb's copy carries only in-frame clones and drops some. The top ten clones hold 15% to 20% of a sample with approximately 160,000 clones, under 95% of them seen once. V gave up 0 bases and J gave up 0 bases, with 8 bases separating them. CDR1 is KGHSH, CDR2 LQKENI, per germline. The CDR3 has 16 residues. This clonotype was sampled from a man aged 60-69 years with active or convalescent COVID-19. The rearrangement joins TRBV18 to TRBJ2-2, with D perhaps matching TRBD2 (5 bases). The sequencing input was peripheral blood. CDR3 in amino acids: CASSPPSGTNTGELFF. The CDR3 DNA is TGTGCCAGCTCACCACCGTCGGGAACGAACACCGGGGAGCTGTTTTTT.